This T cell receptor (beta chain) is from a study of blood T cell repertoires in COVID-19. Overall study: Researchers got acute and convalescent COVID-19 samples from the United States, Italy and Spain. Sample material is recorded as cDNA or gDNA derived from T cells, B-cell-depleted T cells, or PBMCs.

CDR3 length: 14 residues. The V gene lost 8 bases and the J gene lost 9 bases, with 17 bases spanning the gap. Germline V gives CDR1 MDHEN, CDR2 SYDVKM. Original data processing: Estimates of nucleated cell counts were drawn from the amplification of reference gene primers. Profiling relied on immunoSEQ multiplex PCR, and the TCRdb table lists in-frame clones only, not all of them. V and J calls and clone size are copied from that table; D and trimming were computed from the DNA. The sample has more than 95,000 clones, about 85% seen once. The source of this sequence is a man aged 80 or over with active or convalescent COVID-19. Sample: peripheral blood. The V gene is TRBV28, the J gene TRBJ1-6; D gene uncertain. CDR3 protein: CASYPGGSGSPLHF. The CDR3 nucleotides are TGTGCCAGCTATCCAGGCGGGTCGGGTTCACCCCTCCACTTT.